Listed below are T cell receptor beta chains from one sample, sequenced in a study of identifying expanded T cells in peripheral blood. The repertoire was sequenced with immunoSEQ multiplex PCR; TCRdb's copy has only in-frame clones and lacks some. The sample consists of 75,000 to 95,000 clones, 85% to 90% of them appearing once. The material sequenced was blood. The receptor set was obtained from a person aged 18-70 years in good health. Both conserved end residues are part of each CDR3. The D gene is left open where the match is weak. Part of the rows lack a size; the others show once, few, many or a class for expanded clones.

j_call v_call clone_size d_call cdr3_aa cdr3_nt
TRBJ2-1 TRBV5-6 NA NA CASSFTTGSNEQFF TGTGCCAGCAGCTTTACAACAGGGTCCAATGAGCAGTTCTTC
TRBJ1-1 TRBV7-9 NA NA CASKEKDFEAFF TGTGCCAGCAAGGAAAAAGATTTTGAAGCTTTCTTT
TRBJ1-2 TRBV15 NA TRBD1 CATSRDPGGGYGYTF TGTGCCACCAGCAGAGATCCAGGGGGGGGCTATGGCTACACCTTC
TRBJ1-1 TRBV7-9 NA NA CASSLPWENTEAFF TGTGCCAGCAGCTTACCTTGGGAGAACACTGAAGCTTTCTTT
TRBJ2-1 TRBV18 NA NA CASSRGNNEQFF TGTGCCAGCTCACGTGGGAACAATGAGCAGTTCTTC
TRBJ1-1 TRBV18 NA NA CASSPESGGTEAFF TGTGCCAGCTCACCCGAGTCGGGCGGCACTGAAGCTTTCTTT
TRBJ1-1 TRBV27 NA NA CASTLRAGTSEAFF TGTGCCAGCACTCTCAGGGCTGGGACTTCTGAAGCTTTCTTT
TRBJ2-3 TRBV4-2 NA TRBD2 CASSQDRLAENTDTQYF TGTGCCAGCAGCCAAGATAGGCTAGCGGAAAACACAGATACGCAGTATTTT
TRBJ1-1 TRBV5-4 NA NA CASSEGQRFEAFF TGTGCCAGCAGCGAGGGACAACGATTTGAAGCTTTCTTT
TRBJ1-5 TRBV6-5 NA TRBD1 CASRGQNSNQPQHF TGTGCCAGCAGGGGACAGAATAGCAATCAGCCCCAGCATTTT
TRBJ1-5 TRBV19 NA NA CASSTRESNQPQHF TGTGCCAGTAGTACCAGGGAATCCAATCAGCCCCAGCATTTT
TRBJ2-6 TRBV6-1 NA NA CASSEDRAGANVLTF TGTGCCAGCAGTGAGGACCGAGCTGGGGCCAACGTCCTGACTTTC
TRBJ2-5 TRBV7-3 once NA CASSLGSGTQYF TGTGCCAGCAGCTTAGGTAGCGGGACCCAGTACTTC
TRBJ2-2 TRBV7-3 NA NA CASSLWGGETGELFF TGTGCCAGCAGCTTATGGGGCGGAGAAACCGGGGAGCTGTTTTTT
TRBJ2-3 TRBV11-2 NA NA CASSGATDTQYF TGTGCCAGCTCGGGGGCCACAGATACGCAGTATTTT
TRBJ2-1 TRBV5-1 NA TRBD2 CASSLSGAPRGNEQFF TGCGCCAGCAGCTTGAGCGGGGCCCCCCGGGGGAATGAGCAGTTCTTC
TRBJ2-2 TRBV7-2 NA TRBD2 CASSLEVLAARTGELFF TGTGCCAGCAGCTTAGAAGTCCTAGCGGCGAGGACCGGGGAGCTGTTTTTT
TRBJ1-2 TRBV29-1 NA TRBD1 CSVGRQGVHGYTF TGCAGCGTGGGTCGACAGGGGGTCCATGGCTACACCTTC
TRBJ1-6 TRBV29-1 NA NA CSARRGTNSPLHF TGCAGCGCACGCCGGGGTACTAATTCACCCCTCCACTTT
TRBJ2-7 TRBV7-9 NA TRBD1 CASSLPGQGKVRGKQYF TGTGCCAGCAGCTTACCTGGACAGGGGAAAGTAAGAGGCAAGCAGTACTTC
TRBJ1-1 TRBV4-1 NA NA CASSQVKAGNTEAFF TGCGCCAGCAGCCAAGTGAAGGCCGGGAACACTGAAGCTTTCTTT
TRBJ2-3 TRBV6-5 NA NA CASHLGVGYTDTQYF TGTGCCAGCCATCTGGGGGTGGGCTACACAGATACGCAGTATTTT
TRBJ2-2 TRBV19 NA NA CASSRAYTGELFF TGTGCCAGTAGTAGAGCGTACACCGGGGAGCTGTTTTTT
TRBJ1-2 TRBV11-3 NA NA CASSLGGEINYGYTF TGTGCCAGCAGCTTAGGTGGGGAAATAAACTATGGCTACACCTTC
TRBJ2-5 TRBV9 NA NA CASSSRQQETQYF TGTGCCAGCAGCTCCCGTCAACAAGAGACCCAGTACTTC
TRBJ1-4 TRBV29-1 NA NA CSVVAGSVNEKLFF TGCAGCGTCGTTGCTGGCAGCGTCAATGAAAAACTGTTTTTT
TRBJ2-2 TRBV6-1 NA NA CASEEGYAGELFF TGTGCCAGCGAGGAAGGGTACGCCGGGGAGCTGTTTTTT
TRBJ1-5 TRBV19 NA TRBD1 CASSTRTGRGNQPQHF TGTGCCAGTAGTACACGGACAGGGAGGGGCAATCAGCCCCAGCATTTT
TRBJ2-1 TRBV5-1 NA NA CASSSSGSSYNEQFF TGCGCCAGCAGCTCCTCAGGGAGCTCCTACAATGAGCAGTTCTTC
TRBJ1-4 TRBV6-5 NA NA CASRADSEEKLFF TGTGCCAGCAGAGCCGATTCGGAGGAAAAACTGTTTTTT
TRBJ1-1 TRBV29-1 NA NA CSVDGGEATEAFF TGCAGCGTTGATGGGGGGGAGGCCACTGAAGCTTTCTTT
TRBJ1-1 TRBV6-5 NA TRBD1 CASRGTGARTEAFF TGTGCCAGCAGAGGGACAGGGGCAAGGACTGAAGCTTTCTTT
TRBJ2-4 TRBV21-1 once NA CASSKASGGLAKNIQYF TGTGCCAGCAGCAAAGCTAGCGGGGGACTAGCCAAAAACATTCAGTACTTC
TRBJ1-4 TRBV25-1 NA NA CASSEYGTSATNEKLFF TGTGCCAGCAGTGAATATGGGACCTCGGCAACTAATGAAAAACTGTTTTTT
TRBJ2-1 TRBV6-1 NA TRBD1 CASRTGQGYNEQFF TGTGCCAGTAGGACAGGCCAAGGTTACAATGAGCAGTTCTTC
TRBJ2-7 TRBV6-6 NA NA CASSQQAFHEQYF TGTGCCAGCAGCCAACAGGCGTTCCACGAGCAGTACTTC
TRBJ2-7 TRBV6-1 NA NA CASSEQRTYEQYF TGTGCCAGCAGTGAACAACGGACCTACGAGCAGTACTTC
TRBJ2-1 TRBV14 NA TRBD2 CASSHRTSGWLNEQFF TGTGCCAGCAGCCACCGGACTAGCGGGTGGCTCAATGAGCAGTTCTTC
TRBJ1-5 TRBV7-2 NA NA CASSFTSGDQPQHF TGTGCCAGCAGCTTTACTTCAGGGGATCAGCCCCAGCATTTT
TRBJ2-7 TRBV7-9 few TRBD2 CASSSPGTSSSYEQYF TGTGCCAGCAGCTCACCTGGGACTAGCAGCTCCTACGAGCAGTACTTC
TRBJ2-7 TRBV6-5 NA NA CASSYDRHSYEQYF TGTGCCAGCAGTTACGACAGACACTCCTACGAGCAGTACTTC
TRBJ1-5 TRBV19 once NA CASSIDWAKNQPQHF TGTGCCAGTAGTATAGATTGGGCGAAGAATCAGCCCCAGCATTTT
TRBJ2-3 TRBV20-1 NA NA CSAMSTDTQYF TGCAGTGCTATGAGCACAGATACGCAGTATTTT
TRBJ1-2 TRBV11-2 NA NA CASSPNQGPSYTF TGTGCCAGCAGCCCTAATCAGGGGCCCAGCTACACCTTC
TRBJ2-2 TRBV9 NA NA CASSVVGNTGELFF TGTGCCAGCAGCGTAGTTGGGAACACCGGGGAGCTGTTTTTT
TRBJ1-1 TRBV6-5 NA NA CASRHGAPPNTEAFF TGTGCCAGCAGGCACGGGGCTCCCCCGAACACTGAAGCTTTCTTT
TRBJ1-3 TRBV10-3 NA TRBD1 CAIGTGAGNTIYF TGTGCCATCGGCACAGGGGCTGGAAACACCATATATTTT
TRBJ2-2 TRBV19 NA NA CASSMSAVAVTGELFF TGTGCCAGTAGTATGTCGGCAGTAGCGGTCACCGGGGAGCTGTTTTTT
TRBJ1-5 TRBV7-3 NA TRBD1 CAGLRTGRIGGSNQPQHF TGTGCCGGGCTACGGACAGGGCGAATTGGGGGTAGCAATCAGCCCCAGCATTTT